These 18 T cell receptor beta chains came from one sample sequenced in a study of cytotoxic CD8 clonotypes in ibrutinib-treated CLL. The assay was immunoSEQ multiplex PCR, and TCRdb's table has in-frame clones only and misses some. The sample records 50,000 or so clones, around three fifths being singletons. Sequences were derived from PBMCs, sampled after 24 months of ibrutinib treatment. The receptor source for this set is a human donor with chronic lymphocytic leukemia.

The chain carries TRBV5-1 and TRBJ1-1, with D perhaps TRBD1 (5 bases). The CDR3 has 15 residues. Germline-derived CDR1 and CDR2 are SGHRS and YFSETQ. Trimming removed 4 bases from V and 6 bases from J, with 19 bases in between. CDR3 nucleotide sequence: TGCGCCAGCAGCGCCCCCTCGGGGGTGCGCGCTGAAGCTTTCTTT. Translated, it gives CASSAPSGVRAEAFF.

The chain employs TRBV6-4 and TRBJ1-2, with D perhaps matching TRBD1 (5 bases). V lost 3 bases to trimming and J lost 7 bases, with 12 bases between them. The CDR3 length is 13 residues. Germline loops: CDR1 MRHNA, CDR2 SNTAGT. CDR3 bases: TGTGCCAGCAGTGAGGGACGCCAGGGTGGCTACACCTTC. Its protein product is CASSEGRQGGYTF.

This clone was seen a few times. Here the CDR3 reads CASRDRGYNEQFF. The CDR3 DNA follows: TGTGCCAGCAGGGACAGGGGCTACAATGAGCAGTTCTTC. This chain links TRBV2 with TRBJ2-1; the match to TRBD1 covers 9 bases. This CDR3 is built from 13 residues. CDR1 and CDR2 (germline): SNHLY, FYNNEI. The ends lost 6 bases at V and 3 bases at J; junction bases unmatched: 0.

The V gene is TRBV2, the J gene TRBJ2-1; D is undetermined. The CDR3 covers 11 residues. V lost 2 bases and J lost 8, with 4 bases in between. Per the germline V gene, CDR1 is SNHLY and CDR2 is FYNNEI. In DNA, the CDR3 is TGTGCCAGCAGTGAAAGGGATGAGCAGTTCTTC. Translation gives CASSERDEQFF. The variable domain in full, with the rest retrieved from reference TRBV2 and TRBJ2-1, is EPEVTQTPSHQVTQMGQEVILRCVPISNHLYFYWYRQILGQKVEFLVSFYNNEISEKSEIFDDQFSVERPDGSNFTLKIRSTKLEDSAMYFCASSERDEQFFGPGTRLTVL.

This clone was seen a handful of times. V gene TRBV19 combines with J gene TRBJ2-1, with D maybe TRBD2 (6 bases). The V end lost 3 bases, the J end lost 7 bases, and 10 bases lay between the germline ends. Germline V gene lookup returns CDR1 LNHDA and CDR2 SQIVND (reference sequence). This CDR3 region has 13 residues. The CDR3 reads CASSMGRGNEQFF. In DNA form, the CDR3 reads TGTGCCAGTAGTATGGGTCGGGGGAATGAGCAGTTCTTC.

The genes are TRBV5-6 and TRBJ1-5, with D possibly being TRBD1 (6 bases). This CDR3 comprises 15 residues. From germline, CDR1 is SGHDT and CDR2 YYEEEE. Trimming removed 1 base from V and 5 bases from J, with 13 bases in between. This CDR3 is CASSLWAGVDQPQHF. Written as DNA, the CDR3 is TGTGCCAGCAGCTTGTGGGCAGGGGTGGATCAGCCCCAGCATTTT.

CDR3 region: CASSPGTSGGGETQYF. CDR3 coding DNA: TGTGCCAGCAGCCCCGGGACTAGCGGGGGAGGGGAGACCCAGTACTTC. The chain uses TRBV11-3 and TRBJ2-5; 14 bases agree with TRBD2. Germline V gives CDR1 SGHNT, CDR2 YENEEA. V was pared by 5 bases and J by 5 bases, with 7 bases of the junction left unmatched. The CDR3 sequence is 16 residues long. The complete variable domain, with remaining parts taken from reference TRBV11-3 and TRBJ2-5, reads EAGVVQSPRYKIIEKKQPVAFWCNPISGHNTLYWYLQNLGQGPELLIRYENEEAVDDSQLPKDRFSAERLKGVDSTLKIQPAELGDSAVYLCASSPGTSGGGETQYFGPGTRLLVL.

This clone was detected only a few times. V and J are TRBV11-2 and TRBJ1-2; TRBD1 matches at 7 bases. J was trimmed by 2 bases and V by 5 bases; bases with no gene match: 8. The CDR3 is 15 residues long. Germline V gene lookup returns CDR1 SGHAT and CDR2 FQNNGV. The CDR3 region is CASSQPAGGNYGYTF. For the CDR3, the DNA is TGTGCCAGCAGCCAACCGGCAGGGGGAAACTATGGCTACACCTTC.

The rearrangement links TRBV9 to TRBJ1-2; D remains ambiguous. Germline CDR1 and CDR2: SGDLS and YYNGEE. This CDR3 spans 13 amino acids. V lost 0 bases to trimming and J lost 0 bases, with 3 bases between them. The chain's CDR3 is CASSVGTNYGYTF. The CDR3 DNA is TGTGCCAGCAGCGTAGGAACTAACTATGGCTACACCTTC. The full variable domain, with the rest looked up from reference TRBV9 and TRBJ1-2, is DSGVTQTPKHLITATGQRVTLRCSPRSGDLSVYWYQQSLDQGLQFLIQYYNGEERAKGNILERFSAQQFPDLHSELNLSSLELGDSALYFCASSVGTNYGYTFGSGTRLTVV.

This clone was detected once. The chain combines TRBV16 with TRBJ1-4; a weak D match, TRBD1 (5 bases). This CDR3 is 14 amino acids long. Germline CDR1 KGHSY, CDR2 FQNENV. The V gene lost 4 bases and the J gene lost 11 bases, with 17 bases spanning the gap. The CDR3, as DNA: TGTGCCAGCAGCCCTAACACCGGGACTCCTAAACTGTTTTTT. Residues: CASSPNTGTPKLFF.

The rearrangement uses TRBV10-3 and TRBJ1-3, with D perhaps matching TRBD1 (5 bases). Trimming pared 7 bases from V and 0 bases from J, leaving 7 bases between. The V gene's germline CDR1 is ENHRY and CDR2 SYGVKD. This CDR3 is 13 amino acids long. CDR3 coding DNA: TGTGCCATCACTCAGGGCTCTGGAAACACCATATATTTT. Protein: CAITQGSGNTIYF.

CDR3 nucleotide sequence: TGTGCCAGCAGCCCCCTAGCGGGGGGGCGAATCGGGGAGCTGTTTTTT. Protein product: CASSPLAGGRIGELFF. The rearrangement joins TRBV9 to TRBJ2-2; 12 bases match TRBD2. The V segment lost 4 bases and the J segment 7 bases; nucleotides outside the gene matches: 8. Looked up from germline, CDR1 is SGDLS and CDR2 is YYNGEE. This CDR3 contains 16 residues.

This clone qualifies as medium-sized. The chain carries TRBV20-1 and TRBJ2-3, with D possibly matching TRBD2 (5 bases). Germline V gene lookup returns CDR1 DFQATT and CDR2 SNEGSKA (reference sequence). V lost 5 bases to trimming and J lost 9 bases, with 12 bases between them. The CDR3 is 11 amino acids. The CDR3 DNA reads as TGCAGTGCTGGAAGGGCTAGCACGCAGTATTTT. Translation gives CSAGRASTQYF.

The rearrangement uses TRBV6-1 and TRBJ1-2; no firm D call. The V and J ends lost 1 base and 8 bases respectively, with 14 bases between them. Germline assignment: CDR1 MNHNS and CDR2 SASEGT. The CDR3 extends over 14 amino acids. The CDR3, as DNA: TGTGCCAGCAGTGAAGGGGCAGATCCACGGGGCTACACCTTC. Protein sequence: CASSEGADPRGYTF.

The chain is built from TRBV5-1 and TRBJ1-1, with a tentative D call TRBD1 (5 bases). Trimming stripped 0 bases from V and 10 bases from J, with 19 bases between. Germline lookup yields CDR1 SGHRS and CDR2 YFSETQ. The CDR3 is 15 residues long. DNA for the CDR3: TGCGCCAGCAGCTTGGGGAGAAATCAGGGAAGAAGAGCTTTCTTT. Its translation: CASSLGRNQGRRAFF.

The chain recombines TRBV2 with TRBJ1-5, with 7 positions matching TRBD1. The V gene's germline CDR1 is SNHLY and CDR2 FYNNEI. This CDR3 is built from 13 residues. Trimming cost V 6 bases and J 5 bases; bases outside gene matches: 4. The CDR3 sequence is CASRADRDQPQHF. CDR3 in DNA: TGTGCCAGCAGAGCAGACAGGGATCAGCCCCAGCATTTT.

The chain uses TRBV9 and TRBJ1-1, with a tentative D call TRBD1 (5 bases). The germline gives CDR1 SGDLS, CDR2 YYNGEE. Trimming left V 4 bases short and J 1 base short, with 11 bases between. CDR3 length: 14 amino acids. CDR3 in amino acids: CASSLGDSNTEAFF. CDR3 DNA: TGTGCCAGCAGCCTTGGGGACTCGAACACTGAAGCTTTCTTT.

This clone was found a few times. The chain recombines TRBV6-1 with TRBJ1-5; 7 positions match TRBD1. Trimming cost V 8 bases and J 9 bases; bases outside gene matches: 4. CDR1 is MNHNS, CDR2 SASEGT, per germline. CDR3 length: 11 residues. CDR3: CASSTGAPQHF. DNA for the CDR3: TGTGCCAGCTCAACAGGGGCGCCCCAGCATTTT.